This is a list of T cell receptor beta chains from one sample in a study of blood T cell repertoires in COVID-19. TCRdb keeps only in-frame clones here, not all; method: immunoSEQ multiplex PCR. Here the sample spans more than 150,000 clones, more than 85% being singletons. The material sequenced was peripheral blood. These receptor sequences come from a man between 60 and 75 years old with COVID-19, enrolled during active disease. Both conserved end residues are trimmed from each CDR3.

V | CDR3
TRBV5-1 | ASSWTINTEAF
TRBV3-1/TRBV3-2 | ASSREGTSGRMY
TRBV6-2/TRBV6-3 | ASSYAGANNQPQH
TRBV4-3 | ASSQEALAGDRAYEQY
TRBV5-4 | ASSSTQGARNSPLH
TRBV19 | ASSPWGQGSSYEQY
TRBV28 | ASSFQGLGYT
TRBV5-8 | ASSRGLNQGSTDTQY
TRBV12-3/TRBV12-4 | ASRGTYYGYT
TRBV24-1 | ATSDFLQSRSTDTQY
TRBV19 | ASTADSVQPQH
TRBV29-1 | SVSPGQGINQPQH
TRBV12-3/TRBV12-4 | ASSLAGTGQH
TRBV5-1 | ASSPDSYYGYT
TRBV19 | ASKDSWNGYT
TRBV2 | ASRQGLGGELF
TRBV7-8 | ASSRGRGEGTEAF
TRBV7-8 | ASSHDRAQPQH
TRBV6-5 | ASTQGGRVHTEAF
TRBV11-2 | ASSFGGDTIY
TRBV19 | ASHTGYGGQPQH
TRBV6-2/TRBV6-3 | ASSYLQGAHGYT
TRBV21-1 | ASSKINETGSFYEQY
TRBV7-8 | ASSVTRESYGYT
TRBV7-3 | ASSLTNLIGAF
TRBV5-3 | ARSFRRMGQKYNEQF
TRBV7-2 | ASSLSTGPNEQF
TRBV5-5 | ASSLMSGGGTGELF
TRBV5-1 | ASSPGRSGKDTQY
TRBV10-3 | AISEGGGPNQPQH
TRBV6-5 | ASSRQGFDTQY
TRBV9 | ASSAYAGMYEQY
TRBV19 | ASRAGLAGGYV